This T cell receptor beta chain was recovered during a study of graft-versus-host responses after intestinal transplantation (dated by TCRdb to the early 2020s). With regard to the full study: Multivisceral, liver-intestinal, or isolated intestinal transplants were received by the recipients. The cohort enrolled approximately 24 intestinal transplant recipients including one retransplant, and a few patients lacking pretransplant specimens were excluded. Alloreactive clones were identified by sequencing pre-transplant mixed lymphocyte reaction products and comparing them with unstimulated pre-transplant donor and recipient T cells. A peak of at least 4% donor T cells among recipient peripheral blood mononuclear cells was the definition used for donor T cell macrochimerism. Every recipient was given anti-thymocyte globulin induction, then maintenance tacrolimus and steroids for roughly 3 years. Samples from a few later patients were sequenced in-house on an Illumina MiSeq with MiXCR processing rather than by the commercial service. Bulk TCR-beta CDR3 sequencing was used to track graft-versus-host and host-versus-graft alloreactive T cell clones in the graft, circulation and bone marrow after intestinal transplantation.

The time point label, as the study defines it: cells obtained before transplantation from donor or recipient. CD3+CD4+ and CD3+CD8+ populations were FACS-sorted from unstimulated pre-transplant donor and recipient cells taken from spleen or lymph nodes. The library was generated by the immunoSEQ multiplex PCR assay. For most patients, genomic DNA was isolated with the Qiagen DNeasy Blood and Tissue Kit and sent frozen to Adaptive Biotechnologies for TCR sequencing. For most patients, genomic DNA was subjected to high-throughput TCR-beta CDR3 sequencing by Adaptive Biotechnologies. In the original analysis: TCR sequencing data were retrieved from Adaptive's ImmunoSEQ software for roughly 17 patients, whereas three other patients were processed with MiXCR and VDJtools. To correct CD4 versus CD8 sorting errors, sequences present in both subsets at a frequency ratio below 5:1 were removed. CDR3 nucleotide sequences shared by donor and recipient were removed because the origin of these sequences could not be assigned. To be classed as alloreactive, a clone needed at least 2-fold expansion over unstimulated cells and a minimum CFSE-low frequency of 0.002% (template counts) or 0.001% (read counts). Mappable clones were those detected in sequenced pre-transplant spleen, lymph node, or MLR CFSE-low populations of the donor or recipient. Cumulative frequency of alloreactive clones was calculated as a percentage of all sequences weighted by copy number. Held by TCRdb, this immuneACCESS table contains in-frame sequences only and omits some clones. Under half of the omission traces to an unresolved V gene where checked; the cause of the rest is unknown. V, J and clone size reflect that table, while D and trimming were determined from the DNA. Within this sample are 95,000 to 150,000 clones, with 95% of them counted one time only. The ten largest make up roughly 3% of the sample.

A word on this clone: Its antigen remains unidentified. The junction departs from germline at one end; a sequencing error may be responsible.

Results and caveats for the whole study, not just this receptor: GvH clones were detected in recipient bone marrow, and some appeared earlier in ileal mucosa or blood, consistent with an intestinal mucosal origin. Conclusions were limited by the relatively low number and heterogeneity of intestinal transplant patients. In the allografts of patients with donor T cell macrochimerism, GvH to HvG T cell clonal ratios were high. Peak levels of circulating GvH clones were associated with declines in HvG clones early after transplant.

The germline V gene (reference sequence) yields SGHKS for CDR1 and YYEKEE for CDR2. Including the terminal cysteine and phenylalanine, the CDR3 comprises 14 residues. Here the CDR3 DNA is all that survives: 42 bases in frame from base 1. The TCR was taken from a human donor who received an intestinal transplant. The rearranged chain carries TRBV5-5 and TRBJ2-1, with TRBD2 identical over 7 junction bases. Sequenced here: unstimulated CD8+ T cells sorted from spleen or lymph node cells, sampled before intestinal transplant. The DNA reads TGTGCCAGCAGCTTGGGCAGGGACTACGATGAGCAGTTCTTC. It translates as CASSLGRDYDEQFF.